The 6 T cell receptor beta chains given below trace back to one sample, sequenced in a study of molecular identifiers for immune sequencing clone quantification (dated by TCRdb to 2016 to 2018). Library generation was performed with PCR. Sequencing relied on a NextSeq 500. The raw public data were reprocessed by TCRdb itself: fastp quality trimming at Q25, MiXCR clonotype calling, in-frame beta chains only. Under each unique CDR3 protein, matching rows form one entry showing the most common genes and DNA. This sample has roughly 320,000 distinct CDR3 sequences in its table, and about a quarter of those were observed once. The ten largest account for 0.65% to 0.75% of the sample. The sequencing input was naive CD8+ T cells from blood, with Jurkat cell RNA spiked in. The cell subset or site label for this specimen denotes: FACS-sorted CD8+CD4-CCR7+CD45RA+ naive T cells. These receptors were obtained from a human donor in good health. Some libraries in this study had Jurkat cell RNA spiked in.

The J gene is TRBJ1-5, the V gene TRBV19; no reliable D call. The V and J ends lost 3 bases and 4 bases respectively, with 10 bases between them. Germline CDR1 reads LNHDA; CDR2 reads SQIVND (reference sequence). This CDR3 has 14 residues. The CDR3 sequence: CASSIGLKNQPQHF. DNA of the CDR3: TGTGCCAGTAGTATCGGGCTTAAGAATCAGCCCCAGCATTTT.

This rearrangement joins TRBV27 to TRBJ1-6, with no clear D. V shed 3 bases and J shed 7 bases, with 10 bases lying between them. The CDR3 extends over 14 amino acids. CDR1 is MNHEY, CDR2 SMNVEV, per germline (reference sequence). Here the CDR3 DNA reads TGTGCCAGCAGTTTGTTTCCGGGCAATTCACCCCTCCACTTT. Its protein is CASSLFPGNSPLHF.

V is TRBV9 and J is TRBJ2-7; D is undetermined. Deletions cut 0 bases from V and 6 bases from J, with 10 bases between. This CDR3 spans 13 amino acids. Germline-derived CDR1 and CDR2 are SGDLS and YYNGEE. CDR3 loop: CASSVGSVGEQYF. The CDR3, as DNA: TGTGCCAGCAGCGTAGGGTCCGTGGGCGAGCAGTACTTC.

This clonotype was recorded many times. The CDR3 nucleotides read TGTGCCAGCAGCCCCCACGGGGACAGCAGAACCTACGAGCAGTACTTC. Amino acids: CASSPHGDSRTYEQYF. V and J are TRBV7-3 and TRBJ2-7, with 7 nucleotides matching TRBD1. The germline CDR1 and CDR2 sequences are SGHTA and FQGTGA. Trimming at V came to 5 bases and at J to 2 bases, leaving 12 bases not matched to a gene. The CDR3 sequence is 16 residues long.

A remark on this clonotype: Lacking the conserved final phenylalanine or tryptophan, this CDR3 likely reflects a read error. The chain links TRBV7-7 to TRBJ2-3, with D unclear. Per the germline V gene, CDR1 is SSHAT and CDR2 is FNYEAQ (reference sequence). V lost 3 bases and J 5 bases, leaving 15 bases between the germline ends. The CDR3 sequence is 15 residues long. CDR3 protein: CASSFSFGRGDTQYY. The CDR3 coding sequence is TGTGCCAGCAGCTTTTCCTTTGGTAGAGGAGATACGCAGTATTAT.

In this sample, this clonotype turned up many times. The chain uses TRBV6-2 or TRBV6-3 and TRBJ1-2; weak D call: TRBD1 (6 bases). Trimming took 6 bases from V and 2 from J, leaving 13 bases between them. Germline CDR1 reads MNHEY; CDR2 reads SVGEGT. This CDR3 contains 14 residues. The CDR3 loop reads CASRTRDINYGYTF. DNA of the CDR3: TGTGCCAGCAGAACGCGGGACATAAACTATGGCTACACCTTC.